The clone carrying this T cell receptor (beta chain) was seen a single time. The data are from a study of long-term antiretroviral therapy in people with HIV. Between the trimmed V and J ends, which lost 5 bases and 1 base, there was a span of 11 bases. Germline V gene data show CDR1 as MNHNY and CDR2 as SVGAGI (reference sequence). CDR3 length: 14 amino acids. Survey level was the resolution at which the v3.0 immunoSEQ assay ran. Repertoires were generated with immunoSEQ multiplex PCR, while TCRdb's copy carries only in-frame clones and drops some. Among tens of thousands of clones, around nine tenths were seen once, and the ten largest hold 10% to 15%. No fewer than two post-ART and no fewer than one pre-ART PBMC samples existed for each donor.

The chain combines TRBV6-6 with TRBJ1-1; D perhaps matches TRBD1 (5 bases). The sequenced sample was unsorted PBMCs, obtained 1.1 years after starting antiretroviral therapy. The sequence was collected from a young man with HIV. The CDR3: CASSPRDGNTEAFF. CDR3 bases: TGTGCCAGCAGTCCCAGGGACGGGAACACTGAAGCTTTCTTT.